A single sample gave rise to the 23 T cell receptor beta chains below, sequenced in a study of blood T cell repertoires in COVID-19. Produced via immunoSEQ multiplex PCR; TCRdb's table is partial and in-frame only. The sample has around 100,000 clones, around 86% seen once. The sample consisted of peripheral blood. Receptor source: a man between 65 and 85 years old with acute or convalescent COVID-19.

The V and J genes are TRBV6-5 and TRBJ2-7; D call uncertain. V was clipped by 4 bases and J by 6 bases, with 13 bases between them. Germline CDR1 reads MNHEY; CDR2 reads SVGAGI. The CDR3 has 13 amino acids. The CDR3 here is CASSSKPQVEQYF. In DNA form, the CDR3 reads TGTGCCAGCAGTTCCAAGCCCCAGGTCGAGCAGTACTTC.

CDR3 amino acids: CASSVGEGSYEQYF. CDR3 nucleotide sequence: TGTGCCAGCAGCGTAGGAGAGGGCTCCTACGAGCAGTACTTC. V is TRBV9 and J is TRBJ2-7; D perhaps matches TRBD2 (5 bases). V was clipped by 0 bases and J by 0 bases, with 7 bases between them. Germline CDR1 is SGDLS and CDR2 is YYNGEE. The length of the CDR3 is 14 residues.

Ten or more counts support this clone. The V call is TRBV7-9, the J call TRBJ2-7; TRBD2 might be the D (6 bases). Per germline, CDR1 SEHNR and CDR2 FQNEAQ (reference sequence). The germline V and J ends were trimmed by 6 bases and 2 bases, with 11 bases remaining between them. The CDR3 extends over 13 amino acids. CDR3 loop: CASRWTGAYEQYF. CDR3 DNA sequence: TGTGCCAGCAGGTGGACGGGAGCCTACGAGCAGTACTTC.

This clone was counted once. The rearrangement links TRBV11-3 to TRBJ2-1; possibly TRBD1 for D (5 bases). Germline CDR1 is SGHNT and CDR2 is YENEEA. The CDR3 has 13 amino acids. V dropped 1 base and J dropped 6 bases, with 7 bases sitting between them. The CDR3 nucleotides are TGTGCCAGCAGCTTAGTTAGGGGCAATGAGCAGTTCTTC. Translating it yields CASSLVRGNEQFF.

This rearrangement joins TRBV30 to TRBJ1-2; D remains ambiguous. The CDR3 has 15 amino acids. V was pared by 4 bases and J by 0 bases, with 15 bases between. From germline, CDR1 is GTSNPN and CDR2 SVGIG (reference sequence). CDR3 coding DNA: TGTGCCTGGAACGCTGGGCAACCTTCTAACTATGGCTACACCTTC. It codes for CAWNAGQPSNYGYTF.

This clone has a handful of counts. The chain couples TRBV10-2 to TRBJ2-7, with a possible D match to TRBD2 (7 bases). The CDR3 runs 15 residues. With 6 bases removed from V and 0 bases from J, the gap between germline ends came to 15 bases. CDR1 is WSHSY and CDR2 is SAAADI in the germline V gene. The CDR3 region has the DNA TGCGCCAGCAGACGGGGGGCGGATGTCTCCTACGAGCAGTACTTC. Protein sequence: CASRRGADVSYEQYF.

This clone came up once. This chain uses TRBV25-1 with TRBJ2-1; D may be TRBD1 (6 bases). This CDR3 has 14 residues. Germline CDR1 and CDR2: MGHDK and SYGVNS. Deletions cut 3 bases from V and 2 bases from J, with 8 bases between. The CDR3 bases are TGTGCCAGCAGTGACACAGGGACCTACAATGAGCAGTTCTTC. Its translation: CASSDTGTYNEQFF.

The J gene is TRBJ1-5, the V gene TRBV28, with 8 bases identical to TRBD1. The CDR3 has 14 amino acids. Germline lookup yields CDR1 MDHEN and CDR2 SYDVKM. V shed 6 bases and J 1 base; nucleotides not matched to a gene: 2. The CDR3 DNA reads as TGTGCCAGCAGACAGGGGGGAAGCAATCAGCCCCAGCATTTT. It encodes CASRQGGSNQPQHF. The whole variable domain, remainder taken from reference TRBV28 and TRBJ1-5, is DVKVTQSSRYLVKRTGEKVFLECVQDMDHENMFWYRQDPGLGLRLIYFSYDVKMKEKGDIPEGYSVSREKKERFSLILESASTNQTSMYLCASRQGGSNQPQHFGDGTRLSIL.

The chain links TRBV21-1 to TRBJ1-5. TRBV21-1 corresponds to a pseudogene. The CDR3 is 20 amino acids. This CDR3 is CASSKYLAGPSDTGGWPQHF. The CDR3 nucleotides are TGTGCCAGCAGCAAATATTTAGCGGGGCCTAGCGATACAGGAGGTTGGCCCCAGCATTTT.

CDR3 sequence reads: CASSSGSQETQYF. Here the CDR3 DNA reads TGTGCCAGTAGTAGCGGCAGCCAAGAGACCCAGTACTTC. The chain couples TRBV19 to TRBJ2-5; no firm D call. The ends were cut back, 4 bases at V and 1 base at J, with 7 bases in the middle. Germline CDR1 and CDR2: LNHDA and SQIVND (reference sequence). The CDR3 is made up of 13 amino acids.

The chain is built from TRBV6-5 and TRBJ1-6, with D tentatively TRBD1 (6 bases). The CDR3 is made up of 13 amino acids. The V gene's germline CDR1 is MNHEY and CDR2 SVGAGI. V lost 4 bases and J 10 bases, leaving 11 bases between the germline ends. For the CDR3, the DNA is TGTGCCAGCAGTTTACAGGGAGTCTCACCCCTCCACTTT. Its translation: CASSLQGVSPLHF.

The chain recombines TRBV4-2 with TRBJ2-5, with 8 bases lining up with TRBD1. Losses at the gene ends were 4 bases for V and 5 bases for J; bases not matched to a gene: 9. The CDR3 covers 15 residues. Germline CDR1 and CDR2: LGHNA and YNFKEQ. The CDR3 DNA sequence: TGTGCCAGCAGCCTCCGTCCCAGGGGGCAGGAGACCCAGTACTTC. Translated: CASSLRPRGQETQYF.

CDR3 DNA sequence: TGTGCCACCAGCAGAGATCATTCAACAGGGACTGAAGCTTTCTTT. Translating gives CATSRDHSTGTEAFF. The chain joins TRBV15 to TRBJ1-1; D perhaps matches TRBD1 (6 bases). In germline, CDR1 is LNHNV, CDR2 YYDKDF (reference sequence). The V gene lost 0 bases and the J gene lost 5 bases, with 13 bases spanning the gap. This CDR3 is built from 15 residues.

This rearrangement joins TRBV19 to TRBJ1-1; 8 bases agree with TRBD1. The junction had 9 bases not matched to a gene; V was cut back by 9 bases and J by 0 bases. The length of the CDR3 is 15 residues. Germline V gene lookup returns CDR1 LNHDA and CDR2 SQIVND (reference sequence). In nucleotides, the CDR3 is TGTGCCAGCAGGACAGGGTTTTCTCTGAACACTGAAGCTTTCTTT. It codes for CASRTGFSLNTEAFF.

This clone was picked up a small number of times. This sequence joins TRBV19 and TRBJ2-7; 9 positions agree with TRBD1. CDR3 length equals 15 residues. From germline, CDR1 is LNHDA and CDR2 SQIVND (reference sequence). J lost 3 bases, V lost 9 bases, and 12 bases had no gene match. CDR3 bases: TGTGCCAGCTCCGAGTTAGGGGACAGGGTCTACGAGCAGTACTTC. Protein sequence: CASSELGDRVYEQYF.

As concerns this clone: One junction end does not reproduce the germline sequence, and a read error may be involved. The V and J genes are TRBV5-1 and TRBJ2-7; weak D call: TRBD1 (5 bases). Germline CDR1 and CDR2: SGHRS and YFSETQ. This CDR3 spans 12 amino acids. The CDR3 DNA reads TGCGCCAGCAGCGGCGCGCAGGGTGCAAGTCACTTC. It translates to CASSGAQGASHF.

This clone occurred a few times. This chain joins TRBV27 and TRBJ1-5; 8 bases map to TRBD1. The CDR3 has 16 residues. V shed 4 bases, J shed 7 bases, and the junction held 12 bases outside the gene matches. CDR1 is MNHEY and CDR2 is SMNVEV in the germline V gene (reference sequence). The chain's CDR3 is CASSSAGGQGWQPQHF. CDR3 DNA: TGTGCCAGCAGTTCAGCCGGAGGACAGGGTTGGCAGCCCCAGCATTTT.

The chain is built from TRBV28 and TRBJ2-3; TRBD2 agrees at 11 bases. V dropped 4 bases and J dropped 7; count of bases not matched to a gene: 10. Germline V lookup: CDR1 MDHEN, CDR2 SYDVKM. This CDR3 has 16 residues. The CDR3 region has the DNA TGTGCCAGCAGTTCACTAGCGGGAGAGGTTTTGTATACGCAGTATTTT. Translated, it gives CASSSLAGEVLYTQYF.

Note on this clone: At one end, the junction sequence differs from germline, possibly due to a read error. This chain connects TRBV11-2 to TRBJ1-2, with 7 bases fitting TRBD1. There are 14 residues in the CDR3. The V gene's germline CDR1 is SGHAT and CDR2 FQNNGV. CDR3 loop: CASTLSTGEDGYTF. The CDR3 DNA is TGTGCCAGCACCTTAAGTACAGGGGAGGATGGCTACACCTTC.

The chain combines TRBV7-3 with TRBJ2-1; no definite D call. CDR1 is SGHTA, CDR2 FQGTGA, per germline. The length of the CDR3 is 13 residues. V lost 5 bases and J 6 bases, leaving 11 bases between the germline ends. CDR3 loop: CASSHSAPNEQFF. CDR3 DNA: TGTGCCAGCAGCCACTCAGCGCCCAATGAGCAGTTCTTC.

The chain uses TRBV15 and TRBJ1-2, with D perhaps TRBD1 (5 bases). The CDR3 contains 14 residues. Germline CDR1 and CDR2: LNHNV and YYDKDF (reference sequence). The V end lost 3 bases, the J end lost 4 bases, and 12 bases lay between the germline ends. The CDR3 reads CATSSGDQGYGYTF. The CDR3 coding sequence is TGTGCCACCAGCAGTGGGGATCAGGGCTATGGCTACACCTTC. The variable domain in full, completed from reference TRBV15 and TRBJ1-2, reads DAMVIQNPRYQVTQFGKPVTLSCSQTLNHNVMYWYQQKSSQAPKLLFHYYDKDFNNEADTPDNFQSRRPNTSFCFLDIRSPGLGDTAMYLCATSSGDQGYGYTFGSGTRLTVV.

The V gene is TRBV6-5, the J gene TRBJ1-1; D unresolved. Germline V gives CDR1 MNHEY, CDR2 SVGAGI. CDR3 length: 14 residues. V was trimmed by 8 bases and J by 1 base, leaving 14 bases between them. The CDR3 bases are TGTGCCAGCTCGCAGTGGTCGAAGAACACTGAAGCTTTCTTT. It translates to CASSQWSKNTEAFF.

The V call is TRBV11-2, the J call TRBJ2-1; TRBD1 matches 8 bases. The germline gives CDR1 SGHAT, CDR2 FQNNGV. With V trimmed by 5 bases and J by 8 bases, 14 bases remained unmatched. This CDR3 has 16 amino acids. CDR3 residues: CASSPDRGPSRDEQFF. The CDR3 coding sequence is TGTGCCAGCAGCCCTGACAGGGGTCCCTCTCGCGATGAGCAGTTCTTC.